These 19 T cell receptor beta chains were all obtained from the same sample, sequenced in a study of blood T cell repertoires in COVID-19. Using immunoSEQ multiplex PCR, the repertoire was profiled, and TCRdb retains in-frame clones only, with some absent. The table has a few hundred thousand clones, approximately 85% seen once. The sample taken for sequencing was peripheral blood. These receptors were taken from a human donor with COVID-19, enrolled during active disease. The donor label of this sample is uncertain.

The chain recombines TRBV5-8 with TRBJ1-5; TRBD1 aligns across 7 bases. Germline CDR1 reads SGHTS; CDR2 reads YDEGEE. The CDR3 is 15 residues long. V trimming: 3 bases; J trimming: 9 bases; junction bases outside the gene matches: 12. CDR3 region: CASSSLTGLLMPQHF. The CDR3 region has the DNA TGTGCCAGCAGCTCCCTGACAGGGCTCCTGATGCCCCAGCATTTT.

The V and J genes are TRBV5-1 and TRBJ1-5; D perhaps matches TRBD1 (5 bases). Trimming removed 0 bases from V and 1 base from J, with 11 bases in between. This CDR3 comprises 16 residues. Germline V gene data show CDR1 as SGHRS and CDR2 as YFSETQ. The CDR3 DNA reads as TGCGCCAGCAGCTTGGCTACAGGACTAAGCAATCAGCCCCAGCATTTT. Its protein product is CASSLATGLSNQPQHF.

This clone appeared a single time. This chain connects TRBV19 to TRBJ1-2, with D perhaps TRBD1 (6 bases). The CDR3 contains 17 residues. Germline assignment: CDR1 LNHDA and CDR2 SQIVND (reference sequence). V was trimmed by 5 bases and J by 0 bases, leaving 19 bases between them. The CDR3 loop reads CASSPQGLGVANYGYTF. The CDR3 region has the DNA TGTGCCAGTAGTCCCCAGGGGCTCGGTGTGGCTAACTATGGCTACACCTTC.

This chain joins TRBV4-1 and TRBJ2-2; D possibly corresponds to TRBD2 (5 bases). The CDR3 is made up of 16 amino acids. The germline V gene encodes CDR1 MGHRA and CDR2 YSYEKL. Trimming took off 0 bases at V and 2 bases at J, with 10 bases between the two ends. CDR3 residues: CASSQEGGPNTGELFF. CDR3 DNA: TGCGCCAGCAGCCAAGAAGGAGGCCCTAACACCGGGGAGCTGTTTTTT.

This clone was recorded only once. The CDR3 bases are TGTGCCATCAGCCCCGACAGGGAGCTGTTTTTT. Its protein is CAISPDRELFF. V and J are TRBV10-3 and TRBJ2-2; D remains ambiguous. Germline V gene sequence: CDR1 ENHRY, CDR2 SYGVKD. There are 11 residues in the CDR3. V lost 6 bases and J 9 bases, leaving 8 bases between the germline ends.

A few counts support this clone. Here the CDR3 DNA reads TGTGCCAGCAGCCAGTCTCGGACATTCAACGAGCAGTACTTC. Translated: CASSQSRTFNEQYF. The rearrangement uses TRBV3-1 (or the pseudogene TRBV3-2) and TRBJ2-7; D might be TRBD1 (5 bases). The CDR3 covers 14 residues. Trimming removed 3 bases from V and 5 bases from J, with 14 bases in between. Germline V gene lookup returns CDR1 LGHDT and CDR2 YNNKEL (reference sequence).

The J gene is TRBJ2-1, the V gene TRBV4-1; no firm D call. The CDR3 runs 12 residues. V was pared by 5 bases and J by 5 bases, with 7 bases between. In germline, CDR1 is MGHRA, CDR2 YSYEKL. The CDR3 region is CASSSPNNEQFF. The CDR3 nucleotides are TGCGCCAGCAGCTCCCCCAACAATGAGCAGTTCTTC.

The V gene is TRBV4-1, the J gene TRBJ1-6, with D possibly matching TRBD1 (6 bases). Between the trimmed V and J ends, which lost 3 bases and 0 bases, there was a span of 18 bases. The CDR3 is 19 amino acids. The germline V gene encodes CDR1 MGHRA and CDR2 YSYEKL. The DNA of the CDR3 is TGCGCCAGCAGCCAGTTATTACTACAGGGTCCCTCCTATAATTCACCCCTCCACTTT. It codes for CASSQLLLQGPSYNSPLHF.

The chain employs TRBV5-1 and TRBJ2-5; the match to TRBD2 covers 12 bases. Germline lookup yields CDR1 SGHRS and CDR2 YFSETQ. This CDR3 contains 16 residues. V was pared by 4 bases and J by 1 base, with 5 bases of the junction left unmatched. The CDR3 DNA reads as TGCGCCAGCAGCCCAAGACTAGCGGGAGCCCAAGAGACCCAGTACTTC. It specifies CASSPRLAGAQETQYF.

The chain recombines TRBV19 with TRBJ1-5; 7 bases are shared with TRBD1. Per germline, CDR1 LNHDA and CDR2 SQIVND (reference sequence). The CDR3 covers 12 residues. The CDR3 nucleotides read TGTGCTCCGGGACAGACTTATCAGCCCCAGCATTTT. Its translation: CAPGQTYQPQHF.

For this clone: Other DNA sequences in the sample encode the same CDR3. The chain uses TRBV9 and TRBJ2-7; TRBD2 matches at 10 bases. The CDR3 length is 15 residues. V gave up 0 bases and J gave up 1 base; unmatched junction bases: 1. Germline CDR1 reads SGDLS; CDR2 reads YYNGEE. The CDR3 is CASSVGTSGSYEQYF. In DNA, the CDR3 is TGTGCCAGCAGCGTAGGGACTAGCGGATCCTACGAGCAGTACTTC.

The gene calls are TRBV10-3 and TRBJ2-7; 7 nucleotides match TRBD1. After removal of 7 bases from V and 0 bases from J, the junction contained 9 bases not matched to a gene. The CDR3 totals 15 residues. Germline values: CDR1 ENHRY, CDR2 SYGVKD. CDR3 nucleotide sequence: TGTGCCATCAACGCCCAACAGGGGACCTCCTACGAGCAGTACTTC. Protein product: CAINAQQGTSYEQYF.

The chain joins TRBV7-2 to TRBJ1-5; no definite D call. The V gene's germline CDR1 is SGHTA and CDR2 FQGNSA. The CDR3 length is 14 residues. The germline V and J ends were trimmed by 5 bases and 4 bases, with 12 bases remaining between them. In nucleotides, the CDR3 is TGTGCCAGCAGCCCTTCTCACAGAAATCAGCCCCAGCATTTT. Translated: CASSPSHRNQPQHF.

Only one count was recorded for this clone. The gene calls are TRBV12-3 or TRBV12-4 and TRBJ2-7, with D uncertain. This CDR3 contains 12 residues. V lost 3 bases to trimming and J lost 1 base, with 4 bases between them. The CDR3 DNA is TGTGCCAGCAGTTTTGAGTCCTACGAGCAGTACTTC. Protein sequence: CASSFESYEQYF.

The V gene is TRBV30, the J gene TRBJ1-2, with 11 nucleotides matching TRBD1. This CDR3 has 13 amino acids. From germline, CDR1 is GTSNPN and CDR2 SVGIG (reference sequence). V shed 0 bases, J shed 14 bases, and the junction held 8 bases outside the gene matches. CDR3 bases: TGTGCCTGGAGTGTACTCCGGACAGGGGGCGCGACCTTC. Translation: CAWSVLRTGGATF.

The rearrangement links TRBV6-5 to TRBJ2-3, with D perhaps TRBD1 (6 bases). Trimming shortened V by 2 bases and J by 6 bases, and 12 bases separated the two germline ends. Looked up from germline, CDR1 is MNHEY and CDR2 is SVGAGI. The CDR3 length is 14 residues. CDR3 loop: CASSYSVRGDTQYF. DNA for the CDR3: TGTGCCAGCAGTTACAGCGTAAGGGGGGATACGCAGTATTTT.

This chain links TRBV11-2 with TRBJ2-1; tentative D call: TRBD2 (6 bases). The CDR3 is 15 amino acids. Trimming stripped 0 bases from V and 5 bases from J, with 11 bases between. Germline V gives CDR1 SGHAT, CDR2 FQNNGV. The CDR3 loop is CASSLDVGRNNEQFF. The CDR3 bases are TGTGCCAGCAGCTTAGACGTCGGGAGAAACAATGAGCAGTTCTTC.

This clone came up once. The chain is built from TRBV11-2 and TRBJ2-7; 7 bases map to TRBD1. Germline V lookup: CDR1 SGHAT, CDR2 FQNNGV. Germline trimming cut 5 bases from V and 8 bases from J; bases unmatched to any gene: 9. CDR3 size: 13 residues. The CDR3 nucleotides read TGTGCCAGCAGCCCCGACAGGGTTGGCCAGCAGTACTTC. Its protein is CASSPDRVGQQYF.

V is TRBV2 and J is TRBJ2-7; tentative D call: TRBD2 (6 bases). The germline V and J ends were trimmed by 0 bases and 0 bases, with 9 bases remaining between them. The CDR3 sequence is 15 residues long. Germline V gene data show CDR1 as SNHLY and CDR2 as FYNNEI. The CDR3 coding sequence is TGTGCCAGCAGTGAAGCCCTAGCGATCTCCTACGAGCAGTACTTC. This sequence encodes CASSEALAISYEQYF. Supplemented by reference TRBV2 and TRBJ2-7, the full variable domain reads EPEVTQTPSHQVTQMGQEVILRCVPISNHLYFYWYRQILGQKVEFLVSFYNNEISEKSEIFDDQFSVERPDGSNFTLKIRSTKLEDSAMYFCASSEALAISYEQYFGPGTRLTVT.